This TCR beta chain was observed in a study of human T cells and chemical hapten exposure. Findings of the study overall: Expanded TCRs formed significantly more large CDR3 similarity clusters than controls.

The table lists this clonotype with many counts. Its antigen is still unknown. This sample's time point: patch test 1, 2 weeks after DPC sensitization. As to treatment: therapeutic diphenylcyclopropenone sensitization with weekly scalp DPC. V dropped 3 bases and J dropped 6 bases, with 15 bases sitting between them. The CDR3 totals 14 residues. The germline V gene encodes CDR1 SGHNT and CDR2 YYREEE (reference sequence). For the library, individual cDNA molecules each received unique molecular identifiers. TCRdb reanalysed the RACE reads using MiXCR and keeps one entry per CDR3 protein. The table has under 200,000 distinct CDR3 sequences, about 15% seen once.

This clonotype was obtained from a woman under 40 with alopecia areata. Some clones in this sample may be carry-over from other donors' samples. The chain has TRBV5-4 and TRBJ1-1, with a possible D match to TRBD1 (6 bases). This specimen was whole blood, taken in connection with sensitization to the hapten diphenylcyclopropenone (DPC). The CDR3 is CASSSPPGASEAFF. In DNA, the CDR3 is TGTGCCAGCAGCTCCCCTCCGGGGGCATCTGAAGCTTTCTTT.